This TCR beta chain was documented in a study of blood T cell repertoires in COVID-19. About the research overall: The United States, Italy and Spain were the sources of the acute and convalescent COVID-19 samples. Sample material is recorded as cDNA or gDNA derived from T cells, B-cell-depleted T cells, or PBMCs.

The CDR3 is made up of 15 amino acids. Losses at the gene ends were 0 bases for V and 5 bases for J; bases not matched to a gene: 4. Germline CDR1 reads MGHRA; CDR2 reads YSYEKL. In the study's own analysis: The authors estimated nucleated cell counts from reference gene primer amplification. Profiled with immunoSEQ multiplex PCR; TCRdb holds only in-frame clones, not every one. The V and J calls and the clone size are those of that table, but D and trimming were determined from the DNA. Among about 190,000 clones, around 90% were seen once, and the ten largest hold 0.62%. This chain connects TRBV4-1 to TRBJ1-1, with 9 bases that match TRBD1. The sequencing input was peripheral blood. This clonotype was sampled from a man aged 45-65 years with acute or convalescent COVID-19. CDR3 loop: CASSQDLGQGTEAFF. The CDR3 DNA follows: TGCGCCAGCAGCCAAGACCTGGGACAGGGAACTGAAGCTTTCTTT.